The subject of this entry is one TCR beta chain. As yet, its antigen is unknown. The study sequenced cultured CD4+ T cell DNA using the Oncomine TCR Beta short-read assay. TCRdb reprocessed the PCR reads via MiXCR and lists one record per CDR3 protein. The sample lists 10,000 to 15,000 distinct CDR3 sequences; less than 75% were seen once. As to treatment: roughly 10-day PBMC culture with coronavirus spike peptide pools or control peptides (ViraFEST assay). The data are from a study of vaccination and CD4 T cells after COVID-19. This clonotype was obtained from a human donor who had recovered from COVID-19. The sequenced sample consisted of CD4+ T cells from blood, cultured in vitro.

The CDR3, as DNA: TGTGCCAGCAGTTTAAACTTCCTGACCTACGAGCAGTACTTC. This codes for CASSLNFLTYEQYF. The chain is built from TRBV27 and TRBJ2-7; no clear D gene. The CDR3 length is 14 residues. From germline, CDR1 is MNHEY and CDR2 SMNVEV (reference sequence). V lost 2 bases to trimming and J lost 2 bases, with 10 bases between them.